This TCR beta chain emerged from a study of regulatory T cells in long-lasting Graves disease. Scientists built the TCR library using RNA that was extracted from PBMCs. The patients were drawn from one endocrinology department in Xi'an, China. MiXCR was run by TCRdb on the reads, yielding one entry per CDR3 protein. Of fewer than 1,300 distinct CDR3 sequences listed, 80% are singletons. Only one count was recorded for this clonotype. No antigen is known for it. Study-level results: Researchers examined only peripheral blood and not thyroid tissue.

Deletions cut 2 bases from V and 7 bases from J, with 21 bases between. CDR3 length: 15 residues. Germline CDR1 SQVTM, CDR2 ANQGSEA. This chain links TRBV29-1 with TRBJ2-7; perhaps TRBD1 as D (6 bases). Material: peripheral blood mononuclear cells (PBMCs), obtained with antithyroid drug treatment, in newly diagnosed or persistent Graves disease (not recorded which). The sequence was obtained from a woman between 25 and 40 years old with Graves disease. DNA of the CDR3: TGCAGCGTTGAATTTGGGGACAACGTCTCGTATGAGCAGTACTTC. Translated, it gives CSVEFGDNVSYEQYF.